The 27 T cell receptor beta chains in this list originate from one sample, sequenced in a study of T cell responses to AZD1222 COVID-19 vaccine. Here immunoSEQ multiplex PCR was the method, and the copy in TCRdb shows in-frame clones only, minus some. The table includes roughly 150,000 clones, more than 85% detected once. The sample consisted of peripheral blood, taken 28 days after the second AZD1222 dose. The source is an adult who received the AZD1222 COVID-19 vaccine.

The rearrangement links TRBV5-6 to TRBJ1-2; 11 bases align to TRBD1. This CDR3 is 14 amino acids long. Germline V gives CDR1 SGHDT, CDR2 YYEEEE. The trim removed 4 bases at V and 8 bases at J, leaving 7 bases unmatched. Written as DNA, the CDR3 is TGTGCCAGCAGCCCGGACAGGGGGCAGAGAGGCTACACCTTC. Translation: CASSPDRGQRGYTF.

The chain joins TRBV29-1 to TRBJ2-1, with D hard to call. This CDR3 comprises 12 residues. Between the trimmed V and J ends, which lost 8 bases and 5 bases, there was a span of 13 bases. Germline assignment: CDR1 SQVTM and CDR2 ANQGSEA. The CDR3 DNA reads as TGCAGCACCAGGCGGCTCAACAATGAGCAGTTCTTC. Amino acids: CSTRRLNNEQFF.

This sequence joins TRBV24-1 and TRBJ2-1; the match to TRBD2 covers 11 bases. CDR3 length: 15 amino acids. V gave up 7 bases and J gave up 5 bases; unmatched junction bases: 6. Germline V gene lookup returns CDR1 KGHDR and CDR2 SFDVKD. CDR3 in amino acids: CATSPTSGINNEQFF. CDR3 DNA sequence: TGTGCCACCAGCCCGACTAGCGGGATCAACAATGAGCAGTTCTTC.

The chain recombines TRBV5-1 with TRBJ2-1, with D tentatively TRBD2 (5 bases). The ends were cut back, 2 bases at V and 5 bases at J, with 20 bases in the middle. Looked up from germline, CDR1 is SGHRS and CDR2 is YFSETQ. The CDR3 is 17 amino acids. The CDR3 nucleotides are TGCGCCAGCAGCTTCCCCACGGGGAAACCCTTCCACAATGAGCAGTTCTTC. Translation gives CASSFPTGKPFHNEQFF.

This chain connects TRBV24-1 to TRBJ1-3; no definite D call. Trimming pared 0 bases from V and 0 bases from J, leaving 14 bases between. This CDR3 is built from 18 residues. In germline, CDR1 is KGHDR, CDR2 SFDVKD. The CDR3 loop reads CATSDLGHAQVSGNTIYF. CDR3 bases: TGTGCCACCAGTGATTTGGGCCACGCTCAGGTCTCTGGAAACACCATATATTTT.

V and J are TRBV2 and TRBJ1-2; weak D call: TRBD1 (5 bases). The germline gives CDR1 SNHLY, CDR2 FYNNEI. Trimming removed 8 bases from V and 4 bases from J, with 14 bases in between. This CDR3 has 13 residues. DNA for the CDR3: TGTGCCAGCCGCTGGGAGGGGAGCTATGGCTACACCTTC. Protein: CASRWEGSYGYTF.

The chain has TRBV18 and TRBJ2-4; tentatively, D is TRBD1 (5 bases). Per germline, CDR1 KGHSH and CDR2 LQKENI. The V end was cut by 3 bases, the J end by 0 bases, with 12 bases between. This CDR3 comprises 16 residues. The CDR3 spells CASSPSPGLAKNIQYF. CDR3 DNA sequence: TGTGCCAGCTCACCTTCACCAGGGTTAGCCAAAAACATTCAGTACTTC.

The chain is built from TRBV11-2 and TRBJ1-1; D gene uncertain. Germline CDR1 and CDR2: SGHAT and FQNNGV. The CDR3 loop spans 12 amino acids. Trimming took 0 bases from V and 5 from J, leaving 4 bases between them. The DNA of the CDR3 is TGTGCCAGCAGCTTAGAGCCGACTGAAGCTTTCTTT. It is translated as CASSLEPTEAFF. Together with reference TRBV11-2 and TRBJ1-1, the CDR3 gives the full variable domain: EAGVAQSPRYKIIEKRQSVAFWCNPISGHATLYWYQQILGQGPKLLIQFQNNGVVDDSQLPKDRFSAERLKGVDSTLKIQPAKLEDSAVYLCASSLEPTEAFFGQGTRLTVV.

Worth noting for this clone: The sample has other DNA sequences that encode this CDR3 too. The J gene is TRBJ1-5, the V gene TRBV6-5; D is perhaps TRBD1 (5 bases). This CDR3 is built from 15 residues. The ends were cut back, 0 bases at V and 3 bases at J, with 9 bases in the middle. CDR1 is MNHEY, CDR2 SVGAGI, per germline. The CDR3 here is CASSYSRQSNQPQHF. The CDR3 bases are TGTGCCAGCAGTTACTCCCGACAGTCCAATCAGCCCCAGCATTTT.

V gene TRBV7-9 combines with J gene TRBJ1-1; unclear D gene. V was clipped by 2 bases and J by 1 base, with 8 bases between them. Germline-derived CDR1 and CDR2 are SEHNR and FQNEAQ (reference sequence). The CDR3 loop spans 14 amino acids. Here the CDR3 reads CASSLSEENTEAFF. CDR3 DNA sequence: TGTGCCAGCAGCTTATCTGAGGAGAACACTGAAGCTTTCTTT.

V and J are TRBV5-5 and TRBJ1-4; D uncertain. Germline V lookup: CDR1 SGHKS, CDR2 YYEKEE (reference sequence). The CDR3 is 16 residues long. The V end was cut by 3 bases, the J end by 5 bases, with 17 bases between. The CDR3 here is CASSSETGSRNEKLFF. The CDR3 bases are TGTGCCAGCAGCTCGGAAACGGGCTCGAGGAATGAAAAACTGTTTTTT. Looking up the rest from reference TRBV5-5 and TRBJ1-4 gives the full variable domain: DAGVTQSPTHLIKTRGQQVTLRCSPISGHKSVSWYQQVLGQGPQFIFQYYEKEERGRGNFPDRFSARQFPNYSSELNVNALLLGDSALYLCASSSETGSRNEKLFFGSGTQLSVL.

V and J are TRBV19 and TRBJ2-1; no clear D gene. This CDR3 has 14 residues. Germline assignment: CDR1 LNHDA and CDR2 SQIVND (reference sequence). V shed 1 base and J shed 1 base, with 5 bases lying between them. The CDR3 nucleotides read TGTGCCAGTAGTATAGGCGGATCCTACAATGAGCAGTTCTTC. Its translation: CASSIGGSYNEQFF.

CDR3 protein: CASSELRSSPNYGYTF. CDR3 DNA sequence: TGTGCCAGCAGTGAACTGCGGAGTTCTCCTAACTATGGCTACACCTTC. The chain is built from TRBV2 and TRBJ1-2; D remains unclear. The CDR3 extends over 16 amino acids. V gave up 2 bases and J gave up 0 bases, with 13 bases separating them. The germline V gene encodes CDR1 SNHLY and CDR2 FYNNEI.

The V and J genes are TRBV19 and TRBJ1-5; tentatively, D is TRBD1 (5 bases). V lost 5 bases, J lost 4 bases, and 9 bases lay in between. The CDR3 length is 13 residues. Germline V CDR1 and CDR2: LNHDA, SQIVND (reference sequence). CDR3 loop: CASSYRINQPQHF. In DNA form, the CDR3 reads TGTGCCAGTAGTTACAGGATTAATCAGCCCCAGCATTTT.

The chain uses TRBV11-3 and TRBJ1-1, with D tentatively TRBD1 (6 bases). V lost 3 bases to trimming and J lost 2 bases, with 7 bases between them. The CDR3 runs to 13 residues. Germline assignment: CDR1 SGHNT and CDR2 YENEEA. In DNA form, the CDR3 reads TGTGCCAGCAGCTTGGACAGTAACACTGAAGCTTTCTTT. Translating gives CASSLDSNTEAFF.

This clone was seen only once. The chain carries TRBV27 and TRBJ2-5; D unresolved. This CDR3 has 14 residues. The germline CDR1 and CDR2 sequences are MNHEY and SMNVEV (reference sequence). Trimming stripped 2 bases from V and 2 bases from J, with 9 bases between. The DNA of the CDR3 is TGTGCCAGCAGTTTAGTGATAGGTCAAGAGACCCAGTACTTC. It translates to CASSLVIGQETQYF.

The chain uses TRBV6-4 and TRBJ1-5; D is undetermined. The germline V gene encodes CDR1 MRHNA and CDR2 SNTAGT. V was clipped by 0 bases and J by 5 bases, with 5 bases between them. The CDR3 is made up of 13 amino acids. As DNA, the CDR3 is TGTGCCAGCAGTGACTCGTCGGATCAGCCCCAGCATTTT. It yields the protein CASSDSSDQPQHF.

V is TRBV14 and J is TRBJ1-1; D unresolved. The V end was cut by 1 base, the J end by 5 bases, with 8 bases between. This CDR3 has 13 residues. Germline V gene lookup returns CDR1 SGHDN and CDR2 FVKESK. The CDR3 DNA reads as TGTGCCAGCAGCCAAGGGAGGAGGACTGAAGCTTTCTTT. Protein product: CASSQGRRTEAFF.

Only one count was recorded for this clone. This chain joins TRBV6-6 and TRBJ2-1, with D possibly matching TRBD2 (5 bases). Between the trimmed V and J ends, which lost 7 bases and 0 bases, there was a span of 16 bases. There are 16 residues in the CDR3. Per germline, CDR1 MNHNY and CDR2 SVGAGI (reference sequence). The CDR3 protein is CASIPGVLSSYNEQFF. The CDR3 nucleotides read TGTGCCAGCATCCCCGGGGTCCTGAGCTCCTACAATGAGCAGTTCTTC.

This clone was recorded once. The genes are TRBV9 and TRBJ1-3, with 7 bases fitting TRBD1. The germline CDR1 and CDR2 sequences are SGDLS and YYNGEE. J was trimmed by 0 bases and V by 4 bases; bases with no gene match: 7. The CDR3 spans 16 residues. CDR3 sequence: CASSPIDRVSGNTIYF. CDR3 nucleotide sequence: TGTGCCAGCAGCCCAATCGACAGGGTCTCTGGAAACACCATATATTTT. Together with reference TRBV9 and TRBJ1-3, the CDR3 gives the full variable domain: DSGVTQTPKHLITATGQRVTLRCSPRSGDLSVYWYQQSLDQGLQFLIQYYNGEERAKGNILERFSAQQFPDLHSELNLSSLELGDSALYFCASSPIDRVSGNTIYFGEGSWLTVV.

The chain carries TRBV28 and TRBJ1-2; D call uncertain. CDR3 size: 15 residues. Trimming left V 4 bases short and J 8 bases short, with 20 bases between. Per germline, CDR1 MDHEN and CDR2 SYDVKM. The DNA of the CDR3 is TGTGCCAGCAGTTCATCATCAAACAGATTAAGGGGCTACACCTTC. This codes for CASSSSSNRLRGYTF.

V is TRBV5-1 and J is TRBJ1-3; no firm D call. The V gene's germline CDR1 is SGHRS and CDR2 YFSETQ. The CDR3 has 15 amino acids. V was pared by 4 bases and J by 0 bases, with 11 bases between. The CDR3 reads CASSVSSNSGNTIYF. The DNA for the CDR3 is TGCGCCAGCAGCGTCAGTTCTAACTCTGGAAACACCATATATTTT.

This clone was counted once. The V call is TRBV27, the J call TRBJ2-6; D is uncertain. The CDR3 sequence is 14 residues long. Germline-derived CDR1 and CDR2 are MNHEY and SMNVEV (reference sequence). Trimming left V 2 bases short and J 2 bases short, with 4 bases between. CDR3 DNA sequence: TGTGCCAGCAGTTTAGGGGCTGGGGCCAACGTCCTGACTTTC. It yields the protein CASSLGAGANVLTF.

The chain joins TRBV7-9 to TRBJ2-1, with TRBD2 matching over 10 bases. After removal of 1 base from V and 0 bases from J, the junction contained 3 bases not matched to a gene. The CDR3 covers 17 residues. The germline CDR1 and CDR2 sequences are SEHNR and FQNEAQ (reference sequence). CDR3 nucleotide sequence: TGTGCCAGCAGCTTAGGACTAGCGGGCTACTCCTACAATGAGCAGTTCTTC. Its protein product is CASSLGLAGYSYNEQFF.

The chain employs TRBV14 and TRBJ2-6; D is undetermined. CDR3 length: 14 residues. CDR1 and CDR2 (germline): SGHDN, FVKESK. Trimming took off 5 bases at V and 4 bases at J, with 9 bases between the two ends. This chain's CDR3 is CASSAQWGANVLTF. The CDR3 DNA reads as TGTGCCAGCAGCGCCCAATGGGGGGCCAACGTCCTGACTTTC.

The rearrangement links TRBV15 to TRBJ1-4; D is possibly TRBD1 (5 bases). Trimming took 1 base from V and 4 from J, leaving 7 bases between them. Germline loops: CDR1 LNHNV, CDR2 YYDKDF (reference sequence). The CDR3 totals 14 residues. The CDR3 here is CATSRGGGNEKLFF. As DNA, the CDR3 is TGTGCCACCAGCAGAGGGGGGGGTAATGAAAAACTGTTTTTT.

The V call is TRBV6-5, the J call TRBJ1-1; tentative D call: TRBD1 (5 bases). V was trimmed by 6 bases and J by 6 bases, leaving 11 bases between them. Germline CDR1 MNHEY, CDR2 SVGAGI. The CDR3 has 12 residues. The CDR3 loop is CASSPGSSEAFF. The CDR3 DNA sequence: TGTGCCAGCAGCCCAGGGTCTTCTGAAGCTTTCTTT.